This TCR beta chain derives from a study of T cells in Graves' hyperthyroidism and ophthalmopathy. Study-wide context: Peripheral blood was acquired at first diagnosis, ahead of any therapy whatsoever. Points from the study as a whole: Ophthalmopathy was model-predicted a median roughly six months pre-onset. Classification by a 13 V-J model distinguished ophthalmopathy from stable hyperthyroidism.

V was shortened by 1 base and J by 10 bases, with 15 bases between the two germline ends. The CDR3 has 15 amino acids. Germline CDR1 SGHRS, CDR2 YFSETQ. This clonotype was counted ten times or more. Its cognate antigen is unknown. PBMCs were obtained from approximately 9.2 ml fresh peripheral blood. It was RNA transcripts that yielded the amplified TCR beta CDR3 regions. First-round RT-PCR of the TCR CDR3 relied on the HTBI primer set. Each CDR3 protein is one row after TCRdb ran MiXCR on the multiplex PCR reads. The sample holds a few hundred thousand distinct CDR3 sequences; approximately 16% are singletons and the top ten take roughly a fifth.

The chain joins TRBV5-1 to TRBJ1-6, with D possibly TRBD1 on 6 matching bases. Sequencing was done on a sample of blood. The source of this sequence is a woman in her sixties or seventies with Graves' ophthalmopathy. The CDR3 region is CASSLQDRIESPLHF. The CDR3 nucleotides are TGCGCCAGCAGCTTGCAGGACAGAATTGAATCACCCCTCCACTTT.